The 6 T cell receptor beta chains presented below share a single source sample, sequenced in a study of cytomegalovirus exposure and HLA in healthy donors. Data came from immunoSEQ multiplex PCR; TCRdb stores just in-frame clones and leaves some out. Of 150,000 to 200,000 clones listed, around nine tenths were seen once; the top ten hold roughly 2.7%. Sequencing was performed on PBMCs. The source is a man aged 18-30 years in good health and CMV-seropositive.

A few counts support this clone. This sample also contains other DNA sequences that code for the same CDR3. The chain carries TRBV5-4 and TRBJ2-3, with 10 nucleotides matching TRBD2. V trimming: 2 bases; J trimming: 6 bases; junction bases outside the gene matches: 3. There are 14 residues in the CDR3. The germline V gene encodes CDR1 SGHNT and CDR2 YYREEE (reference sequence). CDR3 amino acids: CASSLAGGRDTQYF. The DNA for the CDR3 is TGTGCCAGCAGCTTAGCGGGGGGGAGGGATACGCAGTATTTT.

The chain couples TRBV7-6 to TRBJ2-1, with a weak D call TRBD2 (7 bases). Germline CDR1 SGHVS, CDR2 FNYEAQ. V was shortened by 11 bases and J by 8 bases, with 25 bases between the two germline ends. CDR3 length: 15 residues. In nucleotides, the CDR3 is TGTGCCGTAGGGGGGGGCCCGAGGGGAGTCGATGAGCAGTTCTTC. Amino acid sequence: CAVGGGPRGVDEQFF.

This sequence joins TRBV7-8 and TRBJ1-5; 9 bases are a match to TRBD1. This CDR3 has 15 amino acids. V was pared by 1 base and J by 6 bases, with 4 bases of the junction left unmatched. Germline loops: CDR1 SGHVS, CDR2 FQNEAQ. In nucleotides, the CDR3 is TGTGCCAGCAGCTTAGAGACAGGGGGTCGTCAGCCCCAGCATTTT. Translating it yields CASSLETGGRQPQHF.

V gene TRBV19 combines with J gene TRBJ2-7, with D perhaps TRBD2 (6 bases). This CDR3 comprises 13 residues. V lost 3 bases and J 6 bases, leaving 12 bases between the germline ends. Per the germline V gene, CDR1 is LNHDA and CDR2 is SQIVND (reference sequence). The CDR3 sequence: CASSIQTSSEQYF. CDR3 bases: TGTGCCAGTAGTATTCAGACTAGTAGCGAGCAGTACTTC.

The J gene is TRBJ2-1, the V gene TRBV7-2, with D perhaps TRBD1 (5 bases). This CDR3 has 13 residues. V was pared by 5 bases and J by 11 bases, with 16 bases between. From germline, CDR1 is SGHTA and CDR2 FQGNSA. The CDR3 loop reads CASSIGAQDKQFF. The DNA of the CDR3 is TGTGCCAGCAGCATAGGGGCTCAAGACAAGCAGTTCTTC. The full variable domain, in which reference TRBV7-2 and TRBJ2-1 provide the parts outside the CDR3, is GAGVSQSPSNKVTEKGKDVELRCDPISGHTALYWYRQSLGQGLEFLIYFQGNSAPDKSGLPSDRFSAERTGGSVSTLTIQRTQQEDSAVYLCASSIGAQDKQFFGPGTRLTVL.

V usage is TRBV6-5 and J usage is TRBJ1-2; 10 bases fit TRBD1. There are 14 residues in the CDR3. The germline V gene encodes CDR1 MNHEY and CDR2 SVGAGI. The J segment lost 6 bases and the V segment lost 5 bases, leaving 6 bases of the junction unmatched. CDR3 in amino acids: CASSRQGAANGYTF. The CDR3 DNA is TGTGCCAGCAGTCGACAGGGGGCGGCAAATGGCTACACCTTC.